These 32 T cell receptor beta chains share one sample of origin, sequenced in a study of beta chain features in type 1 diabetes. Broader study findings: Patients with Type 1 diabetes showed moderately but significantly shorter TCRB CDR3s in all four CD4+ subsets.

These receptors' antigens are unknown. Every isolated RNA sample was fully reverse transcribed, so sequencing captured expressed TCRB transcripts. Profiled with immunoSEQ multiplex PCR; TCRdb holds only in-frame clones, not every one. The repertoire consists of under 130,000 clones, with around 30% occurring once and the leading ten covering 0.53%. The sample taken for sequencing was central memory CD4+ T cells from blood. These TCRs come from a woman aged 18-29 years with type 1 diabetes.

This chain connects TRBV19 to TRBJ1-3; D not resolved. V lost 9 bases, J lost 5 bases, and 11 bases lay in between. Germline V gives CDR1 LNHDA, CDR2 SQIVND (reference sequence). This CDR3 is 12 amino acids long. CDR3 coding DNA: TGTGCCAGCGGGTTTAAGCGAAACACCATATATTTT. Its translation: CASGFKRNTIYF.

This clone was found a few times. The chain combines TRBV7-3 with TRBJ2-5, with D unclear. CDR3 length equals 13 residues. Germline assignment: CDR1 SGHTA and CDR2 FQGTGA. V was pared by 6 bases and J by 5 bases, with 13 bases between. Here the CDR3 DNA reads TGTGCCAGCAGTCGAGCTGTGGTGGAGACCCAGTACTTC. It encodes CASSRAVVETQYF.

CDR3 coding DNA: TGTGCCAGCAGCCCGACTAGCGGGAGCAACACCGGGGAGCTGTTTTTT. Its protein product is CASSPTSGSNTGELFF. The rearrangement links TRBV27 to TRBJ2-2, with TRBD2 matching over 12 bases. CDR3 length: 16 amino acids. The ends lost 6 bases at V and 2 bases at J; junction bases unmatched: 4. Germline CDR1 and CDR2: MNHEY and SMNVEV (reference sequence).

This clone was detected many times. The chain couples TRBV7-2 to TRBJ1-1; D remains ambiguous. Germline V gene lookup returns CDR1 SGHTA and CDR2 FQGNSA. The V and J ends lost 8 bases and 6 bases respectively, with 22 bases between them. The CDR3 is 15 residues long. The CDR3 nucleotides read TGTGCCAGCGGAAGAGTGGGAGGGCTGAGCGCTGAAGCTTTCTTT. It encodes CASGRVGGLSAEAFF.

This clone appeared a few times. This chain connects TRBV7-3 to TRBJ2-3; 9 bases map to TRBD1. This CDR3 region has 17 residues. Germline CDR1 SGHTA, CDR2 FQGTGA. The V and J ends lost 5 bases and 1 base, in that order; junction bases with no gene match: 10. The CDR3 is CASSLNRQGVGTDTQYF. CDR3 DNA sequence: TGTGCCAGCAGCCTCAACCGACAGGGGGTAGGCACAGATACGCAGTATTTT.

This clone was detected only a few times. The chain is built from TRBV30 and TRBJ2-2; 7 positions agree with TRBD2. Germline assignment: CDR1 GTSNPN and CDR2 SVGIG (reference sequence). The CDR3 spans 15 residues. V was clipped by 4 bases and J by 5 bases; unmatched bases: 10. The CDR3 loop reads CAWIGGGGRTGELFF. The CDR3 DNA is TGTGCCTGGATTGGGGGGGGAGGAAGGACCGGGGAGCTGTTTTTT.

This chain joins TRBV11-3 and TRBJ2-5, with TRBD1 matching over 9 bases. Germline CDR1 and CDR2: SGHNT and YENEEA. Trimming at V came to 5 bases and at J to 5 bases, leaving 3 bases not matched to a gene. This CDR3 region has 13 residues. The CDR3 nucleotides are TGTGCCAGCAGCCGAGGACAGGGGGAGACCCAGTACTTC. Protein product: CASSRGQGETQYF.

Only one count was recorded for this clone. The CDR3 loop is CASSMTSGSVREQYF. The DNA for the CDR3 is TGTGCCAGCAGTATGACTAGCGGGAGTGTTCGGGAGCAGTACTTC. The rearrangement joins TRBV6-5 to TRBJ2-7; the match to TRBD2 covers 12 bases. Germline CDR1 is MNHEY and CDR2 is SVGAGI. The CDR3 extends over 15 amino acids. With 5 bases clipped from V and 7 bases from J, the junction kept 9 bases outside the gene matches.

The V call is TRBV28, the J call TRBJ1-1; D remains unclear. Trimming removed 3 bases from V and 8 bases from J, with 13 bases in between. CDR3 length equals 13 residues. CDR1 MDHEN and CDR2 SYDVKM come from the germline V gene. Here the CDR3 reads CASSFGIEFEAFF. CDR3 nucleotides: TGTGCCAGCAGTTTCGGGATTGAGTTCGAAGCTTTCTTT.

This clone showed up just a few times. The chain joins TRBV30 to TRBJ2-1; 8 positions match TRBD2. This CDR3 spans 16 amino acids. The J segment lost 4 bases and the V segment lost 2 bases, leaving 10 bases of the junction unmatched. The germline CDR1 and CDR2 sequences are GTSNPN and SVGIG (reference sequence). The DNA for the CDR3 is TGTGCCTGGAGTCCGTGGACTAGCCCCTATTACAATGAGCAGTTCTTC. Its protein product is CAWSPWTSPYYNEQFF.

This chain links TRBV19 with TRBJ2-1; D remains unclear. The CDR3 is 15 amino acids. V lost 5 bases and J lost 0, with 11 bases in between. Germline V gene sequence: CDR1 LNHDA, CDR2 SQIVND (reference sequence). The chain's CDR3 is CASSSTVFSYNEQFF. For the CDR3, the DNA is TGTGCCAGTAGTTCTACAGTTTTCTCCTACAATGAGCAGTTCTTC.

This sequence joins TRBV7-9 and TRBJ1-4, with D possibly TRBD1 on 5 matching bases. This CDR3 is 14 amino acids long. CDR1 SEHNR and CDR2 FQNEAQ come from the germline V gene (reference sequence). V lost 3 bases, J lost 4 bases, and 9 bases lay in between. Here the CDR3 DNA reads TGTGCCAGCAGCTTCGCCAGGGATAATGAAAAACTGTTTTTT. It encodes CASSFARDNEKLFF.

This clone was seen only a few times. J is TRBJ1-1 and V is TRBV30; possibly TRBD1 for D (6 bases). Looked up from germline, CDR1 is GTSNPN and CDR2 is SVGIG (reference sequence). V was cut by 4 bases and J by 8 bases, with 17 bases left in between. This CDR3 is 13 amino acids long. The CDR3 nucleotides read TGTGCCTGGACCGGGGGGCCTCGACGGGAAGCTTTCTTT. This codes for CAWTGGPRREAFF. The variable domain in full, completed from reference TRBV30 and TRBJ1-1, reads SQTIHQWPATLVQPVGSPLSLECTVEGTSNPNLYWYRQAAGRGLQLLFYSVGIGQISSEVPQNLSASRPQDRQFILSSKKLLLSDSGFYLCAWTGGPRREAFFGQGTRLTVV.

The sample holds a few counts of this clone. This chain uses TRBV25-1 with TRBJ2-1; D possibly corresponds to TRBD2 (5 bases). V was shortened by 1 base and J by 7 bases, with 11 bases between the two germline ends. From germline, CDR1 is MGHDK and CDR2 SYGVNS. The CDR3 loop spans 14 amino acids. The CDR3 coding sequence is TGTGCCAGCAGTGAATCTTCAAGGACTAATGAGCAGTTCTTC. Translation gives CASSESSRTNEQFF.

This chain links TRBV2 with TRBJ2-5; tentative D call: TRBD2 (5 bases). In germline, CDR1 is SNHLY, CDR2 FYNNEI. CDR3 size: 13 residues. Deletions cut 1 base from V and 5 bases from J, with 8 bases between. In nucleotides, the CDR3 is TGTGCCAGCAGTGAAGAAAAGCGGGAGACCCAGTACTTC. This encodes CASSEEKRETQYF.

The V gene is TRBV28, the J gene TRBJ1-5, with 8 positions matching TRBD1. Germline trimming cut 7 bases from V and 0 bases from J; bases unmatched to any gene: 8. CDR1 and CDR2 (germline): MDHEN, SYDVKM. The CDR3 loop spans 16 amino acids. For the CDR3, the DNA is TGTGCCAGCAATCCCCAGGGGGCTTATAGCAATCAGCCCCAGCATTTT. Residues: CASNPQGAYSNQPQHF. Full variable domain (outside the CDR3, taken from reference TRBV28 and TRBJ1-5): DVKVTQSSRYLVKRTGEKVFLECVQDMDHENMFWYRQDPGLGLRLIYFSYDVKMKEKGDIPEGYSVSREKKERFSLILESASTNQTSMYLCASNPQGAYSNQPQHFGDGTRLSIL.

The gene calls are TRBV15 and TRBJ2-3; D is possibly TRBD2 (5 bases). Per the germline V gene, CDR1 is LNHNV and CDR2 is YYDKDF (reference sequence). Trimming removed 1 base from V and 4 bases from J, with 12 bases in between. The CDR3 runs 15 residues. The CDR3 loop reads CATSRARVRADTQYF. Written as DNA, the CDR3 is TGTGCCACCAGCAGAGCGAGGGTGCGCGCAGATACGCAGTATTTT.

The chain carries TRBV19 and TRBJ1-1, with a weak D call TRBD1 (6 bases). The CDR3 loop spans 15 amino acids. Germline-derived CDR1 and CDR2 are LNHDA and SQIVND (reference sequence). V lost 5 bases and J 8 bases, leaving 21 bases between the germline ends. The CDR3 DNA reads TGTGCCAGTAGTCCCAATGGGGGGGGGCGCGCGGAAGCTTTCTTT. Its protein product is CASSPNGGGRAEAFF.

This clone was counted only a few times. The chain is built from TRBV4-3 and TRBJ1-3; D remains ambiguous. V lost 1 base to trimming and J lost 1 base, with 5 bases between them. The CDR3 sequence is 14 residues long. The germline CDR1 and CDR2 sequences are LGHNA and YSLEER. CDR3 in amino acids: CASSQGRSGNTIYF. DNA for the CDR3: TGCGCCAGCAGCCAAGGCAGATCTGGAAACACCATATATTTT.

This clone showed up just a few times. This chain connects TRBV7-3 to TRBJ2-1; maybe TRBD1 (5 bases). CDR1 and CDR2 (germline): SGHTA, FQGTGA. The CDR3 is 14 amino acids. V was pared by 4 bases and J by 6 bases, with 13 bases between. CDR3 amino acids: CASSSAGKRNEQFF. DNA for the CDR3: TGTGCCAGCAGCTCCGCAGGGAAACGCAATGAGCAGTTCTTC.

This clone was seen only a few times. The chain links TRBV10-1 to TRBJ2-1; 11 bases are a match to TRBD2. V dropped 7 bases and J dropped 4; count of bases not matched to a gene: 9. The CDR3 is 16 residues long. CDR1 is WNHNN and CDR2 is SYGVQD in the germline V gene (reference sequence). The chain's CDR3 is CASTYGTSGHYNEQFF. In DNA form, the CDR3 reads TGCGCCAGCACCTACGGGACTAGCGGTCATTACAATGAGCAGTTCTTC.

V is TRBV18 and J is TRBJ1-1, with D perhaps TRBD1 (5 bases). Trimming removed 4 bases at V and 2 bases at J, with 14 bases between. There are 15 residues in the CDR3. Looked up from germline, CDR1 is KGHSH and CDR2 is LQKENI. CDR3 nucleotide sequence: TGTGCCAGCTCACACTCACAACAGGTCAACACTGAAGCTTTCTTT. As protein: CASSHSQQVNTEAFF.

This clone was seen a handful of times. The CDR3 region has the DNA TGTGCCAGCAGCTTAGCTAGCGGGAGTCAACACGAGCAGTACTTC. This gives the protein CASSLASGSQHEQYF. The chain uses TRBV5-4 and TRBJ2-7, with 10 positions matching TRBD2. CDR3 length equals 15 residues. V was pared by 2 bases and J by 5 bases, with 7 bases of the junction left unmatched. Germline V gives CDR1 SGHNT, CDR2 YYREEE (reference sequence).

This clone was detected many times. CDR3 nucleotides: TGCGCCAGCAGTCAATCGAGCGGGGAGGCGAATACTGAAGCTTTCTTT. Translated: CASSQSSGEANTEAFF. The rearrangement joins TRBV23-1 to TRBJ1-1; D is ambiguous. TRBV23-1 is an open reading frame, and its role is uncertain. Deletions cut 0 bases from V and 5 bases from J, with 16 bases between. CDR3 size: 16 residues.

This clone was picked up a small number of times. The chain carries TRBV14 and TRBJ2-7; 14 bases line up with TRBD2. The CDR3 has 20 residues. Trimming removed 3 bases from V and 0 bases from J; junction bases left unmatched: 13. In germline, CDR1 is SGHDN, CDR2 FVKESK. This CDR3 is CASSQPGTSGSRSGSYEQYV. The CDR3 nucleotides read TGTGCCAGCAGCCAGCCCGGGACTAGCGGGAGTCGTTCGGGCTCCTACGAGCAGTACGTC.

J is TRBJ2-4 and V is TRBV7-8; TRBD2 aligns across 13 bases. Germline trimming cut 1 base from V and 1 base from J; bases unmatched to any gene: 4. There are 18 residues in the CDR3. Per germline, CDR1 SGHVS and CDR2 FQNEAQ. The CDR3 region has the DNA TGTGCCAGCAGCTTAGTACTAGCGGGAGGGCCTGCCAAAAACATTCAGTACTTC. Residues: CASSLVLAGGPAKNIQYF.

The chain has TRBV19 and TRBJ2-1; 10 bases agree with TRBD2. The CDR3 has 18 amino acids. Germline lookup yields CDR1 LNHDA and CDR2 SQIVND (reference sequence). V gave up 7 bases and J gave up 6 bases; unmatched junction bases: 18. This CDR3 is CASKWGPGSGRAVNEQFF. In nucleotides, the CDR3 is TGTGCCAGTAAATGGGGTCCGGGGAGCGGGAGGGCCGTCAATGAGCAGTTCTTC.

The V call is TRBV29-1, the J call TRBJ2-1, with TRBD2 matching over 8 bases. The CDR3 extends over 15 amino acids. CDR1 and CDR2 from the germline V gene are SQVTM and ANQGSEA. V shed 2 bases and J 2 bases; nucleotides not matched to a gene: 5. The CDR3 bases are TGCAGCGTTGAACTGTTTAGCGGGACCTACAATGAGCAGTTCTTC. This translates into CSVELFSGTYNEQFF.

The table lists this clone with a few counts. V and J are TRBV11-2 and TRBJ2-1, with 7 bases that match TRBD2. Germline CDR1 reads SGHAT; CDR2 reads FQNNGV. This CDR3 is 13 amino acids long. The trim removed 6 bases at V and 7 bases at J, leaving 6 bases unmatched. The CDR3 DNA sequence: TGTGCCAGCAGGGAGTCGGGAGGAAATGAGCAGTTCTTC. Translation: CASRESGGNEQFF.

V gene TRBV29-1 combines with J gene TRBJ2-3; D possibly corresponds to TRBD2 (6 bases). Trimming left V 6 bases short and J 1 base short, with 14 bases between. There are 14 residues in the CDR3. CDR1 SQVTM and CDR2 ANQGSEA come from the germline V gene. This CDR3 is CSVRDSIRTDTQYF. In DNA, the CDR3 is TGCAGCGTGCGGGACTCCATACGCACAGATACGCAGTATTTT.

The chain is built from TRBV5-4 and TRBJ2-2; TRBD2 aligns across 14 bases. The CDR3 has 17 residues. V gave up 3 bases and J gave up 3 bases; unmatched junction bases: 4. CDR1 and CDR2 (germline): SGHNT, YYREEE (reference sequence). The CDR3 DNA reads TGTGCCAGCAGCTCGGGACTAGCGGGAGTCGACACCGGGGAGCTGTTTTTT. This translates into CASSSGLAGVDTGELFF.

The V call is TRBV5-1, the J call TRBJ2-7; 11 bases line up with TRBD2. V shed 0 bases and J 2 bases; nucleotides not matched to a gene: 4. The CDR3 covers 16 residues. Germline V gene sequence: CDR1 SGHRS, CDR2 YFSETQ. The CDR3 DNA is TGCGCCAGCAGCTTGGGTCCGGGACTAGCGGCCTACGAGCAGTACTTC. It translates to CASSLGPGLAAYEQYF.